The 24 T cell receptor beta chains given below trace back to one sample, sequenced in a study of CXCR3-negative and CXCR3-positive naive CD8 T cells. All TRB cDNA libraries came from 5' RACE performed with UMI labels. One entry per CDR3 protein, without DNA, is what TCRdb gives after re-calling the 5' RACE reads. The sample shows over 70,000 distinct CDR3 sequences, and approximately 1% sits with its ten largest clones. The material sequenced was naive CXCR3- CD8+ T cells from blood. Indicated subset: CD45RO-CCR7+CD27+CD95- naive CD8+ T cells lacking CXCR3 (TNR3-). These receptors all stem from a human donor in good health. Some clones in this sample may be carry-over from other donors' samples.

The chain carries TRBV7-9 and TRBJ2-3. Germline assignment: CDR1 SEHNR and CDR2 FQNEAQ (reference sequence). The CDR3 consists of 13 residues. The CDR3 reads CASSLRDTDTQYF. The complete variable domain, with remaining parts taken from reference TRBV7-9 and TRBJ2-3, reads DTGVSQNPRHKITKRGQNVTFRCDPISEHNRLYWYRQTLGQGPEFLTYFQNEAQLEKSRLLSDRFSAERPKGSFSTLEIQRTEQGDSAMYLCASSLRDTDTQYFGPGTRLTVL.

The chain recombines TRBV29-1 with TRBJ2-7; as DNA is missing, the TRBD1 call by TCRdb cannot be tested. CDR1 and CDR2 (germline): SQVTM, ANQGSEA. This CDR3 comprises 13 residues. This chain's CDR3 is CNSTQGAFDEQYF.

The CDR3 is CSVEDLSFQETQYF. V usage is TRBV29-1 and J usage is TRBJ2-5. The CDR3 is made up of 14 amino acids. Germline CDR1 is SQVTM and CDR2 is ANQGSEA.

This chain joins TRBV12-3 or TRBV12-4 and TRBJ1-2; TCRdb proposes TRBD1, but this gene call is untestable without DNA. This CDR3 region has 12 residues. The CDR3: CASRGQEDGYTF.

The genes are TRBV5-5 and TRBJ2-3. The CDR3 sequence is 15 residues long. The germline V gene has CDR1 SGHKS and CDR2 YYEKEE (reference sequence). The CDR3 sequence: CASSTLATSTDTQYF.

This rearrangement joins TRBV29-1 to TRBJ2-1; TCRdb names TRBD1, which stays unverified in the absence of DNA. This CDR3 is built from 14 residues. Germline V CDR1 and CDR2: SQVTM, ANQGSEA. The CDR3 protein is CSHLKSETGNEQFF.

This chain joins TRBV29-1 and TRBJ2-2; TCRdb proposes TRBD2, but this gene call is untestable without DNA. Per the germline V gene, CDR1 is SQVTM and CDR2 is ANQGSEA. The CDR3 covers 14 residues. The CDR3 protein is CSVGTSGNTGELFF.

The J gene is TRBJ2-1, the V gene TRBV29-1. Germline CDR1 reads SQVTM; CDR2 reads ANQGSEA. This CDR3 has 13 residues. This CDR3 reads CSVDDSSYNEQFF.

The chain employs TRBV20-1 and TRBJ2-3; the D gene TCRdb calls, TRBD2, cannot be checked with no DNA. The CDR3 spans 15 residues. CDR1 DFQATT and CDR2 SNEGSKA come from the germline V gene (reference sequence). CDR3: CSASPQRVITDTQYF.

The chain combines TRBV7-9 with TRBJ2-1; TCRdb's D call of TRBD1 is untestable without DNA. CDR3 size: 14 residues. Germline loops: CDR1 SEHNR, CDR2 FQNEAQ (reference sequence). The CDR3 sequence: CASSLDGGDNEQFF. The whole variable domain, filled in from reference TRBV7-9 and TRBJ2-1, reads DTGVSQNPRHKITKRGQNVTFRCDPISEHNRLYWYRQTLGQGPEFLTYFQNEAQLEKSRLLSDRFSAERPKGSFSTLEIQRTEQGDSAMYLCASSLDGGDNEQFFGPGTRLTVL.

J is TRBJ2-4 and V is TRBV19; the D call from TCRdb, TRBD1, cannot be confirmed without DNA. Germline lookup yields CDR1 LNHDA and CDR2 SQIVND (reference sequence). The CDR3 is 14 residues long. CDR3 residues: CASSIGPEGDIQYF.

The rearrangement uses TRBV10-3 and TRBJ2-1; lacking DNA, the TRBD2 call made by TCRdb goes unchecked. The CDR3 has 13 residues. The germline V gene has CDR1 ENHRY and CDR2 SYGVKD. The CDR3 is CAISESREGRQFF.

The chain is built from TRBV7-9 and TRBJ1-2. The CDR3 spans 16 residues. The germline V gene has CDR1 SEHNR and CDR2 FQNEAQ (reference sequence). The CDR3 here is CASSLATAFPNYGYTF.

The chain employs TRBV12-3 or TRBV12-4 and TRBJ2-1; TCRdb indicates TRBD2, and absent DNA this call remains unverified. CDR3 length equals 13 residues. The CDR3 here is CASLAGLFNEQFF.

The chain is built from TRBV7-9 and TRBJ2-5; TCRdb's assignment of TRBD2 cannot be checked, as there is no DNA. Germline CDR1 SEHNR, CDR2 FQNEAQ (reference sequence). This CDR3 region has 16 residues. CDR3 protein: CASSSWTSGSGETQYF.

CDR3 sequence: CASSGPGQGNYGYTF. This sequence joins TRBV12-3 or TRBV12-4 and TRBJ1-2; TCRdb's D gene call, TRBD1, goes unchecked for lack of DNA. The CDR3 consists of 15 residues.

This chain joins TRBV6-2 or TRBV6-3 and TRBJ1-1; TCRdb's D call of TRBD1 is untestable without DNA. From germline, CDR1 is MNHEY and CDR2 SVGEGT. This CDR3 is built from 14 residues. CDR3 sequence: CASSYSSGGTEAFF.

The chain joins TRBV15 to TRBJ2-1; TCRdb selects TRBD2, and the lack of DNA leaves this call unchecked. The germline gives CDR1 LNHNV, CDR2 YYDKDF (reference sequence). The CDR3 loop spans 13 amino acids. The CDR3 is CATLSGSYNEQFF.

CDR3 sequence reads: CASSQEEGRAAYNEQFF. The rearrangement uses TRBV4-2 and TRBJ2-1; the TCRdb call, TRBD2, lacks DNA for checking. The CDR3 loop spans 17 amino acids. CDR1 and CDR2 from the germline V gene are LGHNA and YNFKEQ.

The rearrangement joins TRBV20-1 to TRBJ2-1; TCRdb picks TRBD1, but there is no DNA to check that call. The CDR3 sequence is 14 residues long. In germline, CDR1 is DFQATT, CDR2 SNEGSKA (reference sequence). CDR3 sequence reads: CSASEPREANEQFF.

The chain has TRBV28 and TRBJ1-1. Germline values: CDR1 MDHEN, CDR2 SYDVKM. This CDR3 region has 16 residues. CDR3 protein: CASSFWASYEDTEAFF.

The V and J genes are TRBV6-5 and TRBJ1-5; TCRdb outputs TRBD1, but without DNA this stays unchecked. The CDR3 consists of 14 residues. CDR1 is MNHEY, CDR2 SVGAGI, per germline. The CDR3 reads CASSYLQGRQPQHF.

The chain combines TRBV5-1 with TRBJ2-7. Per the germline V gene, CDR1 is SGHRS and CDR2 is YFSETQ. The CDR3 runs 14 residues. CDR3 loop: CASSSGQGYYEQYF.

V and J are TRBV6-2 or TRBV6-3 and TRBJ2-1; TCRdb lists TRBD1, though no DNA is available to test this call. CDR1 is MNHEY and CDR2 is SVGEGT in the germline V gene. The CDR3 consists of 14 residues. CDR3 sequence reads: CASTPLGGYNEQFF.